Listed here is a single T cell receptor beta chain. These data belong to a study of blood T cell repertoires in COVID-19. Germline V gives CDR1 KGHSH, CDR2 LQKENI. V trimming: 2 bases; J trimming: 5 bases; junction bases outside the gene matches: 9. CDR3 length: 16 amino acids. The protocol was immunoSEQ multiplex PCR, while the TCRdb copy is restricted to in-frame clones and leaves out a portion. This repertoire shows about 210,000 clones, 70% to 90% found once; its top ten account for around 4.8%. The TCR comes from a woman aged 40 to 50 with acute or convalescent COVID-19. Sequencing was done on a sample of peripheral blood. The chain is built from TRBV18 and TRBJ1-1, with TRBD1 matching over 9 bases. The CDR3 DNA reads as TGTGCCAGCTCACCAGGACAGGGGAACCTTAGGACTGAAGCTTTCTTT. It codes for CASSPGQGNLRTEAFF.